What follows is one T cell receptor (beta chain) and its context. Its antigen is undetermined. Sequencing was performed with immunoSEQ multiplex PCR; in TCRdb, only in-frame clones are kept and a portion is missing. This table holds about 110,000 clones, approximately 94% found once. The data are from a study of T cell responses to AZD1222 COVID-19 vaccine. Findings and limits, study-wide: Spike-specific TCR breadth and depth both grew after two AZD1222 doses. The donor cohort was predominantly white British with a female majority, and clonal diversity may have been underestimated.

V gave up 2 bases and J gave up 11 bases, with 12 bases separating them. The CDR3 contains 12 residues. Germline V gives CDR1 MNHEY, CDR2 SVGAGI. This specimen consisted of peripheral blood, obtained 28 days after the second AZD1222 dose. The clonotype comes from an adult who received the AZD1222 COVID-19 vaccine. The genes are TRBV6-5 and TRBJ1-2, with D tentatively TRBD1 (6 bases). CDR3 in amino acids: CASSYDRMRYTF. CDR3 coding DNA: TGTGCCAGCAGTTACGACAGGATGAGGTACACCTTC.